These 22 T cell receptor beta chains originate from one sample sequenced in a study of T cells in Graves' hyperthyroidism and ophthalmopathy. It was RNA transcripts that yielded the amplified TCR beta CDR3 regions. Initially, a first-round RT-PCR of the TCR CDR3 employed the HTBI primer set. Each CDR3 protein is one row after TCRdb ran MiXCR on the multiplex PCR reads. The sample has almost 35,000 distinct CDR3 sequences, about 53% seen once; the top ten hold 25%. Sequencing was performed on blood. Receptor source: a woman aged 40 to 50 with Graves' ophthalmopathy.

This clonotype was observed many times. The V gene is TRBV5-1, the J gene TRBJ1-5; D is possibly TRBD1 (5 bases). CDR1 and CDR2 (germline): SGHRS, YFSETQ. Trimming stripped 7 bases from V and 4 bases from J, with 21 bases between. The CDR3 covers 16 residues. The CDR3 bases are TGCGCCAGCTCGCCGGACGGGCAGGGACCTAATCAGCCCCAGCATTTT. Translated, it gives CASSPDGQGPNQPQHF.

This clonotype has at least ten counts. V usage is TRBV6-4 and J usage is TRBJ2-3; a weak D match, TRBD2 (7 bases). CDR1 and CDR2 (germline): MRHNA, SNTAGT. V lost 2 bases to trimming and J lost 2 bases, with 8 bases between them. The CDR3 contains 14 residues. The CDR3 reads CASSDGGATDTQYF. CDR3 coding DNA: TGTGCCAGCAGTGACGGGGGGGCCACAGATACGCAGTATTTT.

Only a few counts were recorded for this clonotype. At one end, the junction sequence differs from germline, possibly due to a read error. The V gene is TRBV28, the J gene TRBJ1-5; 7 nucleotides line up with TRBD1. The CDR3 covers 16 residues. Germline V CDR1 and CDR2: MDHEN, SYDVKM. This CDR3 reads CAGSFLMTGPNQPQHF. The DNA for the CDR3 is TGTGCCGGCAGTTTCCTTATGACAGGGCCTAATCAGCCCCAGCATTTT.

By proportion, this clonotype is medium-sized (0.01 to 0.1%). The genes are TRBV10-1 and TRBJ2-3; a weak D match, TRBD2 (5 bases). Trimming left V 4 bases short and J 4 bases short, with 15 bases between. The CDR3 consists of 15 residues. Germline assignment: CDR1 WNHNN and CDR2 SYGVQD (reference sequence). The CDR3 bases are TGCGCCAGCAGTGGGGCGATGGCAGCGGCAGATACGCAGTATTTT. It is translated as CASSGAMAAADTQYF.

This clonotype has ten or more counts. The CDR3 DNA is TGTGCCAGCAGCGTAGGACAGCCGAACACTGAAGCTTTCTTT. It codes for CASSVGQPNTEAFF. The chain joins TRBV9 to TRBJ1-1; TRBD1 might be the D (5 bases). This CDR3 is 14 amino acids long. V was trimmed by 0 bases and J by 1 base, leaving 7 bases between them. Germline loops: CDR1 SGDLS, CDR2 YYNGEE. The entire variable domain, with the rest obtained from reference TRBV9 and TRBJ1-1, is as follows: DSGVTQTPKHLITATGQRVTLRCSPRSGDLSVYWYQQSLDQGLQFLIQYYNGEERAKGNILERFSAQQFPDLHSELNLSSLELGDSALYFCASSVGQPNTEAFFGQGTRLTVV.

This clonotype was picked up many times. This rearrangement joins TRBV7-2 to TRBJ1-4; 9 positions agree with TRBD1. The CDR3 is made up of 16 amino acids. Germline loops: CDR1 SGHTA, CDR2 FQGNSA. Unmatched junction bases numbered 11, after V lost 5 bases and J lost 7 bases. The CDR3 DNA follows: TGTGCCAGCAGCCCTCACGTGACAGGGGGTGTTGAAAAACTGTTTTTT. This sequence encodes CASSPHVTGGVEKLFF.

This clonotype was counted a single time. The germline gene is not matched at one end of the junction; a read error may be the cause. The CDR3 loop reads CASSPGGSSYSEQFF. The CDR3 nucleotides read TGCGCCAGCAGTCCCGGGGGGAGCTCCTACAGTGAGCAGTTCTTC. V gene TRBV5-1 combines with J gene TRBJ2-1; 7 bases are a match to TRBD2. The germline V gene encodes CDR1 SGHRS and CDR2 YFSETQ. CDR3 length equals 15 residues.

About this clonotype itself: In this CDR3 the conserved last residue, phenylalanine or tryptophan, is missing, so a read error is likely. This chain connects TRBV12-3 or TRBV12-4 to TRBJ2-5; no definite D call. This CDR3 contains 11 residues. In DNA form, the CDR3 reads TGTGTCAGCAGCGAAGAAGAGACCCAGTACTTG. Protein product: CVSSEEETQYL.

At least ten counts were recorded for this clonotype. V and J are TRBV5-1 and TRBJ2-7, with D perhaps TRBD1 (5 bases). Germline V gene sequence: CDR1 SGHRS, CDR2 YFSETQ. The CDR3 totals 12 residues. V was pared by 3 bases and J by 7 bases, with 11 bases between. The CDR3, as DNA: TGCGCCAGCAGCTCTGGGGCAAGGGAGCAGTACTTC. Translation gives CASSSGAREQYF.

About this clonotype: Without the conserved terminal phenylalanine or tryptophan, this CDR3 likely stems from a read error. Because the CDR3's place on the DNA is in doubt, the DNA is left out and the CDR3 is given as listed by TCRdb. The CDR3 region is CAREAEGKRAWNRGAGGSRA. The chain recombines TRBV19 with TRBJ2-1; TRBD1, the D gene given by the table, was not confirmed from the DNA. The CDR3 length is 20 residues, termini included. The germline V gene encodes CDR1 LNHDA and CDR2 SQIVND (reference sequence).

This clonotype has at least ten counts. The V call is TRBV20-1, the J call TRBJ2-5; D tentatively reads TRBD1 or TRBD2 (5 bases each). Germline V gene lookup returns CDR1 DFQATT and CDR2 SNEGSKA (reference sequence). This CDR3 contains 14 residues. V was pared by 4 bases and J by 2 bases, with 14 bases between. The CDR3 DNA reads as TGCAGTGCTAACCCGGGACGGAGTCAAGAGACCCAGTACTTC. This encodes CSANPGRSQETQYF.

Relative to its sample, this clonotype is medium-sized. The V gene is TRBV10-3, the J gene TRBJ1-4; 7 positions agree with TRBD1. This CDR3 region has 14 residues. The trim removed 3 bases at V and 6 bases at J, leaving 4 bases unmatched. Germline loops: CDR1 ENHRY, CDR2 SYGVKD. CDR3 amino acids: CAISEGDRDEKLFF. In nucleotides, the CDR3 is TGTGCCATCAGTGAAGGGGACAGAGATGAAAAACTGTTTTTT.

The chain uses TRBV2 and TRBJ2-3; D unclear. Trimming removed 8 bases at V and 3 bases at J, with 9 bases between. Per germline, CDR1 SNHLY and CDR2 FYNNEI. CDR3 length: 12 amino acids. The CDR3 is CASRPGTDTQYF. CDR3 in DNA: TGTGCCAGCCGACCCGGGACAGATACGCAGTATTTT.

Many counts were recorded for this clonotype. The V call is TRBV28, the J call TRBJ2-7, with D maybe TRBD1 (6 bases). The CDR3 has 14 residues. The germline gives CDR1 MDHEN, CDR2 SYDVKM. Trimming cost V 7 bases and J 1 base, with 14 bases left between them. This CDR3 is CASNAPGQSYEQYF. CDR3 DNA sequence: TGTGCCAGCAACGCCCCAGGACAGTCCTACGAGCAGTACTTC. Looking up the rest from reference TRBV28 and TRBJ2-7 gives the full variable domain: DVKVTQSSRYLVKRTGEKVFLECVQDMDHENMFWYRQDPGLGLRLIYFSYDVKMKEKGDIPEGYSVSREKKERFSLILESASTNQTSMYLCASNAPGQSYEQYFGPGTRLTVT.

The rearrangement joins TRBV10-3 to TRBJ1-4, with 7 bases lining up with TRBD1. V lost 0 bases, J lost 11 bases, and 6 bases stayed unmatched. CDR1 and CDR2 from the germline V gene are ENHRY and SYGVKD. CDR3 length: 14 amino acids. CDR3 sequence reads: CAISESGGGGKLFF. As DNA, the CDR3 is TGTGCCATCAGTGAGTCTGGGGGAGGGGGCAAACTGTTTTTT.

CDR3 protein: CAISAMTGGTEAFF. The CDR3, as DNA: TGTGCCATCAGTGCGATGACAGGGGGGACTGAAGCTTTCTTT. The chain employs TRBV10-3 and TRBJ1-1, with 9 positions matching TRBD1. This CDR3 region has 14 residues. With 4 bases clipped from V and 5 bases from J, the junction kept 5 bases outside the gene matches. Germline V gene sequence: CDR1 ENHRY, CDR2 SYGVKD.

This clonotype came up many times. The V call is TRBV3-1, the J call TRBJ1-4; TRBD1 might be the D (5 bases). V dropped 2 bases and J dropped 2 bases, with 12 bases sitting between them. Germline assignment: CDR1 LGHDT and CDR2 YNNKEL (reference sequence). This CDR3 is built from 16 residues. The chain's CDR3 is CASSQSSWGTNEKLFF. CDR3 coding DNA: TGTGCCAGCAGCCAAAGCTCCTGGGGGACTAATGAAAAACTGTTTTTT.

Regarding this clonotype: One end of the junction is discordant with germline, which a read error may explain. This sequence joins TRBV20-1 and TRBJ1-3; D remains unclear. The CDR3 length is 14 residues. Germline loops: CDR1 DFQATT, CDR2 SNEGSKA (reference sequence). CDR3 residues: CSASRAREDYTLYF. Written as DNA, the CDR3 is TGCAGTGCTAGTAGGGCACGGGAAGACTACACCTTATATTTT.

CDR3 protein: CASNVRGRTGELFF. The DNA of the CDR3 is TGTGCCAGCAACGTCAGGGGACGCACCGGGGAGCTGTTTTTT. The chain joins TRBV28 to TRBJ2-2; perhaps TRBD1 as D (6 bases). Germline V gives CDR1 MDHEN, CDR2 SYDVKM. CDR3 length equals 14 residues. Trimming pared 7 bases from V and 4 bases from J, leaving 13 bases between. The whole variable domain, remainder taken from reference TRBV28 and TRBJ2-2, is DVKVTQSSRYLVKRTGEKVFLECVQDMDHENMFWYRQDPGLGLRLIYFSYDVKMKEKGDIPEGYSVSREKKERFSLILESASTNQTSMYLCASNVRGRTGELFFGEGSRLTVL.

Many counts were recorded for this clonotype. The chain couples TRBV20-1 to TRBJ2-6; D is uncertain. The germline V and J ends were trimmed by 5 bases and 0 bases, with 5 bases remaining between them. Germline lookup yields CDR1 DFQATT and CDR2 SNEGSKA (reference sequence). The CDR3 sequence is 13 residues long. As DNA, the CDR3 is TGCAGTGCTTCTCCCTCTGGGGCCAACGTCCTGACTTTC. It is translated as CSASPSGANVLTF.

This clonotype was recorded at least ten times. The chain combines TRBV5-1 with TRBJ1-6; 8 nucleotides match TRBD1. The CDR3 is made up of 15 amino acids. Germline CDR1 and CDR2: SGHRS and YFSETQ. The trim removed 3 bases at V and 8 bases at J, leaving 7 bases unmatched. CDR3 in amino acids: CASSSTGQAHSPLHF. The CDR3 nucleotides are TGCGCCAGCAGCTCGACGGGACAGGCCCATTCACCCCTCCACTTT.

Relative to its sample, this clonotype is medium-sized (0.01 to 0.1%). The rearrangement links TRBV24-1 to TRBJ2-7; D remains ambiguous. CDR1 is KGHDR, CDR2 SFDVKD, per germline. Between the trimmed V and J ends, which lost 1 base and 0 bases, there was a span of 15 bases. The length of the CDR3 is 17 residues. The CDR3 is CATSDFGRTKPSYEQYF. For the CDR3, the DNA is TGTGCCACCAGTGATTTTGGGCGGACGAAGCCCTCCTACGAGCAGTACTTC.